Below, 8 T cell receptor beta chains from the same sample are listed, as sequenced in a study of blood T cell repertoires in COVID-19. Sequencing was performed with immunoSEQ multiplex PCR; in TCRdb, only in-frame clones are kept and a portion is missing. Counted here are 250,000 to 350,000 clones, approximately 84% occurring once; the ten biggest clones make up roughly a tenth. Sequenced sample: PBMCs or T cells enriched from blood (not recorded which). The receptors were sampled from a young woman who had recovered from COVID-19.

The chain combines TRBV28 with TRBJ2-4; D unclear. The CDR3 has 12 residues. V was shortened by 11 bases and J by 0 bases, with 8 bases between the two germline ends. The V gene's germline CDR1 is MDHEN and CDR2 SYDVKM. The chain's CDR3 is CAASLAKNIQYF. DNA for the CDR3: TGTGCCGCAAGCTTAGCCAAAAACATTCAGTACTTC.

This clone was detected only a few times. The chain uses TRBV3-1 (or the pseudogene TRBV3-2) and TRBJ1-3; 7 bases are shared with TRBD1. The V and J ends lost 5 bases and 0 bases, in that order; junction bases with no gene match: 10. CDR3 length: 17 residues. Germline CDR1 LGHDT, CDR2 YNNKEL (reference sequence). The CDR3 nucleotides read TGTGCCAGCAGCACCCACCTTTCAGGGGGCTCTGGAAACACCATATATTTT. Encoded protein: CASSTHLSGGSGNTIYF.

This chain joins TRBV5-5 and TRBJ1-5; D remains unclear. The CDR3 has 15 amino acids. Germline V CDR1 and CDR2: SGHKS, YYEKEE (reference sequence). V was shortened by 2 bases and J by 1 base, with 10 bases between the two germline ends. This CDR3 reads CASSFSGQSNQPQHF. The CDR3 nucleotides read TGTGCCAGCAGCTTTTCAGGCCAGAGCAATCAGCCCCAGCATTTT.

The chain combines TRBV2 with TRBJ2-7; a weak D match, TRBD1 (7 bases). V was clipped by 1 base and J by 3 bases, with 13 bases between them. This CDR3 is built from 15 residues. Germline-derived CDR1 and CDR2 are SNHLY and FYNNEI. CDR3 DNA sequence: TGTGCCAGCAGTGAAGGGCAGGGGGGCCTCTACGAGCAGTACTTC. This encodes CASSEGQGGLYEQYF.

The V call is TRBV24-1, the J call TRBJ2-2; D might be TRBD1 (6 bases). Looked up from germline, CDR1 is KGHDR and CDR2 is SFDVKD. There are 15 residues in the CDR3. V lost 2 bases and J 5 bases, leaving 11 bases between the germline ends. The CDR3 region has the DNA TGTGCCACCAGTGATTCAGGGGTCCGGACCGGGGAGCTGTTTTTT. Encoded protein: CATSDSGVRTGELFF.

The chain joins TRBV27 to TRBJ2-3; 7 bases align to TRBD1. CDR3 size: 15 residues. Germline CDR1 reads MNHEY; CDR2 reads SMNVEV (reference sequence). Trimming took 2 bases from V and 0 from J; bases not matched to a gene: 2. Here the CDR3 reads CASSLRQGSTDTQYF. CDR3 DNA sequence: TGTGCCAGCAGTTTACGACAGGGTAGCACAGATACGCAGTATTTT.

The rearrangement links TRBV7-9 to TRBJ1-1; 8 nucleotides match TRBD1. CDR1 SEHNR and CDR2 FQNEAQ come from the germline V gene (reference sequence). The CDR3 sequence is 15 residues long. After removal of 4 bases from V and 5 bases from J, the junction contained 9 bases not matched to a gene. Written as DNA, the CDR3 is TGTGCCAGCAGCTCGCCTCCCAGGGGGCCTACTGAAGCTTTCTTT. This translates into CASSSPPRGPTEAFF.

This clone was seen a few times. This rearrangement joins TRBV7-2 to TRBJ1-1; a possible D gene is TRBD1 (5 bases). There are 14 residues in the CDR3. Germline V gene sequence: CDR1 SGHTA, CDR2 FQGNSA. Trimming took 2 bases from V and 8 from J, leaving 15 bases between them. CDR3 protein: CASSLSAGLNEAFF. The CDR3 DNA is TGTGCCAGCAGCTTATCGGCAGGGTTAAACGAAGCTTTCTTT.